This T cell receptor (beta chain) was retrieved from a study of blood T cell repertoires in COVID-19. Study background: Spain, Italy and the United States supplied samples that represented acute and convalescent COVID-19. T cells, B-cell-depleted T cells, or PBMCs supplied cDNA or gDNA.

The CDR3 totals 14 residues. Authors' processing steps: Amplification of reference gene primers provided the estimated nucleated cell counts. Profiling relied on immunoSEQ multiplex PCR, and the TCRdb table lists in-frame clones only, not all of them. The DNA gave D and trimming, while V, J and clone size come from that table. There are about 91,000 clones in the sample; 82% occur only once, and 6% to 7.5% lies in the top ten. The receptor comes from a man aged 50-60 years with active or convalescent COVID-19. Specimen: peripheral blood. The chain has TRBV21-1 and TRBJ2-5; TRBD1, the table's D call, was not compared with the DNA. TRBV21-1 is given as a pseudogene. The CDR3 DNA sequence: TGTGCCAGCAGCAGACCGGGACAGCCCAAGACCCAGTACTTC. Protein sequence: CASSRPGQPKTQYF.